This is a list of T cell receptor beta chains from one sample in a study of PD-1 blockade in classical Hodgkin lymphoma. Using immunoSEQ multiplex PCR, the repertoire was profiled, and TCRdb retains in-frame clones only, with some absent. The data contain about 97,000 clones, approximately 90% of them singletons. The sequences come from peripheral blood mononuclear cells (PBMCs), collected before the second cycle of nivolumab. These receptor sequences come from a human donor with classical Hodgkin lymphoma. Both conserved end residues are part of each CDR3. The order of the fields is D gene, J gene, clone size, V gene, CDR3 protein, CDR3 DNA. A D gene is named only where the DNA matches it firmly. The size field is filled for only some rows; it gives once, few, many or a size class.

TRBD1,TRBJ1-2,NA,TRBV30,CAWSVPDRGDLGYGYTF,TGTGCCTGGAGTGTCCCGGACAGGGGCGACCTTGGGTATGGCTACACCTTC
NA,TRBJ2-4,once,TRBV19,CASSTVDGNIQYF,TGTGCCAGTAGTACCGTGGACGGGAACATTCAGTACTTC
NA,TRBJ2-6,NA,TRBV2,CASSAAGLTVSGANVLTF,TGTGCCAGCAGTGCGGCAGGGCTAACAGTCTCTGGGGCCAACGTCCTGACTTTC
NA,TRBJ1-5,NA,TRBV7-9,CASSRRQGGNQPQHF,TGTGCCAGCAGCCGAAGGCAGGGTGGCAATCAGCCCCAGCATTTT
TRBD1,TRBJ1-1,NA,TRBV10-3,CAISARTGTAEAFF,TGTGCCATCAGTGCCCGGACAGGGACGGCTGAAGCTTTCTTT
NA,TRBJ2-7,NA,TRBV6-5,CASSRTAYEQYF,TGTGCCAGCAGCCGGACAGCCTACGAGCAGTACTTC
NA,TRBJ2-7,NA,TRBV7-2,CASTDSNYEQYF,TGTGCCAGCACCGACAGTAACTACGAGCAGTACTTC
TRBD2,TRBJ2-3,NA,TRBV27,CASSSPAGGSDTQYF,TGTGCCAGCAGTTCTCCAGCGGGGGGATCAGATACGCAGTATTTT
TRBD1,TRBJ2-7,NA,TRBV10-2,CASLRAGGSYEQYF,TGCGCCAGCTTAAGGGCAGGGGGCAGCTACGAGCAGTACTTC
TRBD1,TRBJ1-4,NA,TRBV7-9,CASSFLGTANNEKLFF,TGTGCCAGCAGCTTCCTCGGGACAGCTAATAATGAAAAACTGTTTTTT
NA,TRBJ1-2,NA,TRBV9,CASSVAVRGDYGYTF,TGTGCCAGCAGCGTAGCGGTCAGGGGAGACTATGGCTACACCTTC
NA,TRBJ1-1,NA,TRBV7-9,CASSSPGVTEAFF,TGTGCCAGCAGCTCTCCAGGGGTCACTGAAGCTTTCTTT
TRBD2,TRBJ2-3,NA,TRBV5-4,CASSLAGGGFADTQYF,TGTGCCAGCAGCCTGGCGGGCGGGGGGTTTGCAGATACGCAGTATTTT
TRBD1,TRBJ1-5,NA,TRBV23-1,CARWTGGLGQPQHF,TGCGCCAGATGGACAGGGGGCCTCGGTCAGCCCCAGCATTTT
TRBD1,TRBJ1-6,NA,TRBV10-3,CAISEPGTGDSPLHF,TGTGCCATCAGTGAGCCCGGGACAGGCGATTCACCCCTCCACTTT
NA,TRBJ2-2,few,TRBV29-1,CSVGRNTGELFF,TGCAGCGTGGGCCGGAACACCGGGGAGCTGTTTTTT
TRBD2,TRBJ2-3,NA,TRBV7-9,CASSFLAGDSDTQYF,TGTGCCAGCAGCTTTCTAGCGGGAGACTCAGATACGCAGTATTTT
TRBD1,TRBJ1-4,NA,TRBV6-5,CASRTLDRPNEKLFF,TGTGCCAGCAGAACCTTGGACAGGCCCAACGAAAAACTGTTTTTT
TRBD1,TRBJ2-7,NA,TRBV9,CASSLQGDSEQYF,TGTGCCAGCAGCTTGCAGGGGGATAGCGAGCAGTACTTC
NA,TRBJ1-1,NA,TRBV9,CASSKSGLPNTEAFF,TGTGCCAGCAGTAAATCGGGACTTCCGAACACTGAAGCTTTCTTT
NA,TRBJ2-7,NA,TRBV4-2,CASSQLRVRDIYEQYF,TGTGCCAGCAGCCAATTGAGGGTCCGGGACATCTACGAGCAGTACTTC
NA,TRBJ1-5,NA,TRBV6-6,CASSSQGSNQPQHF,TGTGCCAGCAGTTCACAGGGTAGCAATCAGCCCCAGCATTTT
NA,TRBJ2-3,NA,TRBV27,CASSEGAEADTQYF,TGTGCCAGCAGTGAAGGGGCAGAGGCAGATACGCAGTATTTT
NA,TRBJ2-5,NA,TRBV5-4,CASSLVGGQETQYF,TGTGCCAGCAGCCTCGTCGGCGGTCAAGAGACCCAGTACTTC
TRBD1,TRBJ2-5,NA,TRBV2,CASSAGTAQETQYF,TGTGCCAGCAGCGCCGGGACAGCGCAAGAGACCCAGTACTTC
NA,TRBJ2-3,NA,TRBV19,CASSWTTDTQYF,TGTGCCAGTAGTTGGACCACAGATACGCAGTATTTT
TRBD2,TRBJ2-1,NA,TRBV10-1,CASSDLSRGGLDEQFF,TGCGCCAGCAGTGACCTTTCGCGGGGGGGCCTGGATGAGCAGTTCTTC
TRBD2,TRBJ2-5,NA,TRBV28,CASSRGLANPPYF,TGTGCCAGCAGTAGGGGACTAGCGAACCCTCCGTACTTC
NA,TRBJ2-3,NA,TRBV27,CASSPSTDTQYF,TGTGCCAGCAGTCCTTCCACAGATACGCAGTATTTT
NA,TRBJ2-1,NA,TRBV7-9,CASSEGFRVDNEQFF,TGTGCCAGCAGTGAGGGGTTTCGGGTCGACAATGAGCAGTTCTTC
NA,TRBJ2-7,NA,TRBV6-1,CASMQGGVYEQYF,TGTGCCAGCATGCAGGGAGGTGTTTACGAGCAGTACTTC
NA,TRBJ2-7,NA,TRBV7-8,CASRDVISYEQYF,TGTGCCAGTAGGGATGTTATTTCCTACGAGCAGTACTTC
TRBD1,TRBJ1-5,once,TRBV6-5,CASSSGGGQPQHF,TGTGCCAGCAGCTCAGGGGGCGGTCAGCCCCAGCATTTT
NA,TRBJ1-2,NA,TRBV7-9,CASSLQADIYTF,TGTGCCAGCAGCTTACAGGCAGACATCTACACCTTC
TRBD1,TRBJ2-7,NA,TRBV5-1,CASSLDRGAYEQYF,TGCGCCAGCAGCTTGGACAGGGGCGCCTACGAGCAGTACTTC
TRBD1,TRBJ2-7,once,TRBV5-1,CASSPVLDRGYEQYF,TGCGCCAGCAGCCCCGTGTTGGACAGGGGCTACGAGCAGTACTTC
TRBD2,TRBJ2-5,NA,TRBV15,CATSRAGRASQETQYF,TGTGCCACCAGCAGAGCCGGGAGGGCGTCCCAAGAGACCCAGTACTTC
NA,TRBJ2-1,NA,TRBV4-3,CASSQEGRSGFYYEQFF,TGCGCCAGCAGCCAAGAGGGTCGTTCAGGGTTCTATTATGAGCAGTTCTTC
NA,TRBJ1-5,NA,TRBV11-1,CASSLSDGSNQPQHF,TGTGCCAGCAGCTTGTCGGACGGATCCAATCAGCCCCAGCATTTT
TRBD1,TRBJ1-1,NA,TRBV6-6,CASSFGTGAYTEAFF,TGTGCCAGCAGTTTCGGGACAGGGGCATACACTGAAGCTTTCTTT
TRBD2,TRBJ2-3,NA,TRBV9,CASSLAGGHYTQYF,TGTGCCAGCAGCCTAGCGGGGGGGCACTATACGCAGTATTTT
TRBD1,TRBJ1-1,NA,TRBV6-1,CATGQGKIPTEAFF,TGTGCCACTGGACAGGGGAAGATACCCACTGAAGCTTTCTTT
NA,TRBJ1-4,NA,TRBV19,CASSILPSDFARGEKLFF,TGTGCCAGTAGTATACTTCCCTCGGATTTTGCCCGGGGAGAAAAACTGTTTTTT
TRBD1,TRBJ2-2,NA,TRBV19,CASSIEQGAGGELFF,TGTGCCAGTAGTATTGAACAGGGGGCGGGCGGGGAGCTGTTTTTT
TRBD2,TRBJ2-1,once,TRBV19,CASSLTSGGNEQFF,TGTGCCAGTAGCCTCACTAGCGGGGGTAATGAGCAGTTCTTC
TRBD2,TRBJ2-1,NA,TRBV30,CASGTSGGFEQFF,TGTGCTTCCGGGACTAGCGGGGGATTTGAGCAGTTCTTC
NA,TRBJ1-1,NA,TRBV6-5,CASTRGTMNTEAFF,TGTGCCAGCACTAGGGGGACCATGAACACTGAAGCTTTCTTT
NA,TRBJ1-4,NA,TRBV30,CAWSARTFATNEKLFF,TGTGCCTGGAGTGCCCGAACTTTCGCAACTAATGAAAAACTGTTTTTT
TRBD2,TRBJ2-7,once,TRBV5-6,CASSLFSGGARYEQYF,TGTGCCAGCAGCTTGTTTAGCGGGGGGGCTCGGTACGAGCAGTACTTC
NA,TRBJ1-1,NA,TRBV27,CASRGSFMNTEAFF,TGTGCCAGCAGGGGATCCTTCATGAACACTGAAGCTTTCTTT
TRBD2,TRBJ2-1,NA,TRBV2,CASSAASGGYNEQFF,TGTGCCAGCAGTGCGGCTAGCGGGGGATACAATGAGCAGTTCTTC
NA,TRBJ1-6,NA,TRBV5-1,CASSPEGQNSPLHF,TGCGCCAGCAGCCCGGAAGGACAGAATTCACCCCTCCACTTT
TRBD1,TRBJ1-2,many,TRBV29-1,CSVEDRGTEGWGYTF,TGCAGCGTTGAAGATCGCGGGACAGAGGGTTGGGGCTACACCTTC
NA,TRBJ1-3,once,TRBV30,CAWSVSGSGNTIYF,TGTGCCTGGAGTGTATCGGGCTCTGGAAACACCATATATTTT
NA,TRBJ2-5,NA,TRBV10-3,CAISGQSAGFFETQYF,TGTGCCATCAGTGGCCAGTCGGCAGGGTTCTTTGAGACCCAGTACTTC
NA,TRBJ1-2,few,TRBV28,CASSLATGGYTF,TGTGCCAGCAGTTTGGCCACGGGTGGCTACACCTTC
TRBD1,TRBJ1-5,NA,TRBV28,CASSLRTGTLRDQPQHF,TGTGCCAGCAGTTTACGGACAGGCACCCTCCGGGATCAGCCCCAGCATTTT
NA,TRBJ2-7,NA,TRBV6-5,CASSYSTGYEQYF,TGTGCCAGCAGTTACTCGACGGGCTACGAGCAGTACTTC
NA,TRBJ2-1,NA,TRBV4-3,CASSHHTGTIYNEQFF,TGCGCCAGCAGCCATCATACCGGGACAATTTACAATGAGCAGTTCTTC
NA,TRBJ2-4,NA,TRBV7-2,CASSLERTGAIQYF,TGTGCCAGCAGCTTAGAGAGGACGGGGGCCATTCAGTACTTC